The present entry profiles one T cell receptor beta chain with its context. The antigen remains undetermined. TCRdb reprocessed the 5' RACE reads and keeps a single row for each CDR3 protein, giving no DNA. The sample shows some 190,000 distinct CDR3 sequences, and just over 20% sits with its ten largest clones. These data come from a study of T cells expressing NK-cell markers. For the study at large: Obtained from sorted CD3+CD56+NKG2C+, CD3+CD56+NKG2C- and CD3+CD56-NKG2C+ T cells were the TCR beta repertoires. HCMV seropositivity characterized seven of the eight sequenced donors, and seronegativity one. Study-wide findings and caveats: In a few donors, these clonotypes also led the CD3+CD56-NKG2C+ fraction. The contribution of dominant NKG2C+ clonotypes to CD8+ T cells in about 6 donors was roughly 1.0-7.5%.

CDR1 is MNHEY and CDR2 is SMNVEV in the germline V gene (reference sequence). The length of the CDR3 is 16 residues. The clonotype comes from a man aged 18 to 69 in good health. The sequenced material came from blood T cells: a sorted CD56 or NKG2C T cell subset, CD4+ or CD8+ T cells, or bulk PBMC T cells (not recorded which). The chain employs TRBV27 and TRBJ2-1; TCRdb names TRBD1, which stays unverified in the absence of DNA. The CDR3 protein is CATQGPKGPRYNEQFF.